This T cell receptor delta chain was profiled in a study of gamma-delta T cells after stem cell transplantation. This CDR3 has 16 residues. Trimming stripped 1 base from V and 2 bases from J, with 16 bases between. CDR1 and CDR2 (germline): GEAIGNYY, EKD. TCRdb ran CATT on the RT-PCR reads. The sample shows about 2,400 delta-chain clones, around 6% of them seen only once. As for this clone: A single base is all that separates this from a far larger clone, so a read error is likely. Other DNA sequences in the sample encode the same CDR3.

The rearrangement uses TRDV2 and TRDJ1; maybe TRDD3 (6 bases). The clonotype originates from a human donor. It is not recorded whose cells these are; they may come from a transplant donor. The specimen sequenced was gamma-delta T cells. The CDR3 DNA is TGTGCCTGTGACACTGTCGGGGGAAAGGGAACCGATAAACTCATCTTT. Protein product: CACDTVGGKGTDKLIF.